These T cell receptor beta chains were read from a single sample in a study of beta chain features in type 1 diabetes. Data came from immunoSEQ multiplex PCR; TCRdb stores just in-frame clones and leaves some out. The repertoire holds about 370,000 clones, with around 10% as singletons. The sequenced sample was central memory CD4+ T cells from blood. These receptors were taken from a man aged 30 to 45 with type 1 diabetes. Each CDR3 is given with its conserved first and last residue. D genes are given only for firm matches. Some rows have no size entry. The others give once, few or many, or a class for an expanded clone.

TRBV6-1,.,.,TRBJ1-1,TGTGCCAGCAGTCCCACGTTAGGGACTGAAGCTTTCTTT,CASSPTLGTEAFF
TRBV6-5,few,.,TRBJ1-1,TGTGCCAGCAGTTACTCCGGGGAAAACACTGAAGCTTTCTTT,CASSYSGENTEAFF
TRBV2,.,TRBD1,TRBJ1-5,TGTGCCAGCACCTGGACAGGGAGGAACTATAATCAGCCCCAGCATTTT,CASTWTGRNYNQPQHF
TRBV5-1,.,.,TRBJ2-7,TGCGCCAGCAGCTCGTCGGGACACGGGGACTACGAGCAGTACTTC,CASSSSGHGDYEQYF
TRBV7-2,few,.,TRBJ2-1,TGTGCCAGCAGCTTCTCCCAGGAGAATGAGCAGTTCTTC,CASSFSQENEQFF
TRBV7-2,few,.,TRBJ2-7,TGTGCCAGCAGCTTTTTTGACGAGCAGTACTTC,CASSFFDEQYF
TRBV6-5,few,.,TRBJ2-3,TGTGCCAGCAGACCCCACATAAGCACAGATACGCAGTATTTT,CASRPHISTDTQYF
TRBV10-3,few,TRBD2,TRBJ2-3,TGTGCCAGTGGGACTAGATCTAGCACAGATACGCAGTATTTT,CASGTRSSTDTQYF
TRBV4-1,.,.,TRBJ2-7,TGCGCCAGCAGCCGCGGGGAAGGGGGCGGCTACGAGCAGTACTTC,CASSRGEGGGYEQYF
TRBV6-1,.,.,TRBJ1-1,TGTGCCAGCACCCGAGGGGATAGGACTGAAGCTTTCTTT,CASTRGDRTEAFF
TRBV14,.,.,TRBJ2-7,TGTGCCAGCAGCCGAGACAGAAACGAGCAGTACTTC,CASSRDRNEQYF
TRBV5-1,few,.,TRBJ2-2,TGCGCCAGCAGCCAGAACACCGGGGAGCTGTTTTTT,CASSQNTGELFF
TRBV4-2,few,.,TRBJ2-1,TGTGCCAGCAGCCCCACCCCCCCCGGGAGCTCCTACAATGAGCAGTTCTTC,CASSPTPPGSSYNEQFF
TRBV7-8,.,.,TRBJ2-1,TGTGCCAGCAGCTATAAAGGGAATGAGCAGTTCTTC,CASSYKGNEQFF
TRBV4-1,.,.,TRBJ2-6,TGCGCCAGCAGCCAACCGAGGGAGTCTGGGGCCAACGTCCTGACTTTC,CASSQPRESGANVLTF
TRBV29-1,.,TRBD1,TRBJ2-2,TGCAGCGCTCCGGGACAGCCTTACACCGGGGAGCTGTTTTTT,CSAPGQPYTGELFF
TRBV10-3,.,TRBD2,TRBJ2-7,TGTGCCATGAATAGCGGGAACACCTACGAGCAGTACTTC,CAMNSGNTYEQYF
TRBV6-6,.,TRBD1,TRBJ2-3,TGTGCCAGCACCTACGCGGGACAGGGAACAGATACGCAGTATTTT,CASTYAGQGTDTQYF
TRBV7-6,.,.,TRBJ2-1,TGTGCCAGCAGCTCTTTCAGCTCCTACAATGAGCAGTTCTTC,CASSSFSSYNEQFF
TRBV4-1,.,.,TRBJ2-3,TGCGCCAGCAGCCAAGAGAAAATTGGCGATACGCAGTATTTT,CASSQEKIGDTQYF
TRBV7-3,few,.,TRBJ2-7,TGTGCCAGCAGCTTACAGGGGTCCCGTAGAGGGGGGAGCTACGAGCAGTACTTC,CASSLQGSRRGGSYEQYF
TRBV5-1,.,TRBD1,TRBJ1-1,TGCGCCAGCAGCTTAGGGAACAGGGGGAACACTGAAGCTTTCTTT,CASSLGNRGNTEAFF
TRBV2,few,.,TRBJ1-2,TGTGCCAGCAGTGCCTACAGGATCTATGGCTACACCTTC,CASSAYRIYGYTF
TRBV7-8,.,TRBD1,TRBJ1-1,TGTGCCAGCAGCCCCAGGGGGGCCCAGAACACTGAAGCTTTCTTT,CASSPRGAQNTEAFF
TRBV28,few,.,TRBJ2-7,TGTGCCAGCAGTTTAGTGGGGACACGCTCCTACGAGCAGTACTTC,CASSLVGTRSYEQYF
TRBV11-3,.,TRBD2,TRBJ2-5,TGTGCCAGCAGCCTCCGACTAGCGGGAAAGGAGACCCAGTACTTC,CASSLRLAGKETQYF
TRBV5-1,few,.,TRBJ1-1,TGCGCCAGCAGTTTTTCCACCAACACTGAAGCTTTCTTT,CASSFSTNTEAFF
TRBV6-5,.,TRBD2,TRBJ2-1,TGTGCCAGCAGTTCCTTAGCGGGAGGGCGCAATGAGCAGTTCTTC,CASSSLAGGRNEQFF
TRBV5-5,many,TRBD1,TRBJ2-3,TGTGCCAGCAGCTTCCGGGACAGGGGATTCACAGATACGCAGTATTTT,CASSFRDRGFTDTQYF
TRBV6-5,.,.,TRBJ2-3,TGTGCCAGCAGTTTAACGGCGGGAAAGCAGTATTTT,CASSLTAGKQYF
TRBV11-2,few,TRBD1,TRBJ1-2,TGTGCCAGCAGCAGCGACAGGGGGCAAGGTGGCTACACCTTC,CASSSDRGQGGYTF
TRBV7-8,.,.,TRBJ2-7,TGTGCCAGCAGCCTGGACTTCCCCTACGAGCAGTACTTC,CASSLDFPYEQYF
TRBV28,few,TRBD1,TRBJ2-7,TGTGCCAGCAGTCCACCTCAGGGGGCCACCTCCTACGAGCAGTACTTC,CASSPPQGATSYEQYF
TRBV29-1,.,TRBD1,TRBJ2-2,TGCAGCGCTGAGGCCCGGACAGGGGGGGGCGGGGAGCTGTTTTTT,CSAEARTGGGGELFF
TRBV10-3,.,.,TRBJ2-5,TGTGCCAGCAGTTCCGAAGTGGAGACCCAGTACTTC,CASSSEVETQYF
TRBV4-1,few,TRBD2,TRBJ2-7,TGCGCCAGCAGCCGTTCCGGACTAGCGGGAAACTACGAGCAGTACTTC,CASSRSGLAGNYEQYF